The text below deals with one TCR beta chain. The antigen is not known. For the donor in question, CMV serostatus went unrecorded. 60 Vbeta and 13 Jbeta primers were used in PCR. TCRdb keeps only in-frame clones here, not all; method: immunoSEQ multiplex PCR. In the table there are about 150,000 clones, roughly 77% of which are singletons. CDR1 SGHVS and CDR2 FNYEAQ come from the germline V gene. The trim removed 1 base at V and 7 bases at J, leaving 12 bases unmatched. CDR3 length: 18 residues. This specimen belongs to a study of cytomegalovirus exposure and HLA in healthy donors. Across the study: Samples from HLA-typed donors yielded about 85 million unique TCRs in an early data release. Overall study findings and caveats: In a later analysis, HLA-C alleles had the fewest associated TCRs, DRB1 alleles the most.

The rearrangement links TRBV7-6 to TRBJ2-2; TRBD1 aligns across 10 bases. The receptor comes from a human donor in good health. The sample was PBMCs. In DNA, the CDR3 is TGTGCCAGCAGCTTAGAACCCCGGGACAGGGGCCTTATCGGGGAGCTGTTTTTT. Residues: CASSLEPRDRGLIGELFF. Full variable domain (missing parts from reference TRBV7-6 and TRBJ2-2): GAGVSQSPRYKVTKRGQDVALRCDPISGHVSLYWYRQALGQGPEFLTYFNYEAQQDKSGLPNDRFSAERPEGSISTLTIQRTEQRDSAMYRCASSLEPRDRGLIGELFFGEGSRLTVL.